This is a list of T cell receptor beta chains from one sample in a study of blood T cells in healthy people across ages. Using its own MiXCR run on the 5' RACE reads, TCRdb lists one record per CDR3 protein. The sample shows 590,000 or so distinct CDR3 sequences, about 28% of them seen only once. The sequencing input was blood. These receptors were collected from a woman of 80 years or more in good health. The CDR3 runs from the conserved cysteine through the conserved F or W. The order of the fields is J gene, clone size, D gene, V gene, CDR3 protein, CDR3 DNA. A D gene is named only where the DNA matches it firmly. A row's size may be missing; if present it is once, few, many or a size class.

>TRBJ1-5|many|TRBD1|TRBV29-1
CSFRDRGQPQHF
TGCAGCTTCCGGGACAGAGGCCAGCCCCAGCATTTT
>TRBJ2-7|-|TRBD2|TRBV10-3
CAISESGGSPYEQYF
TGTGCCATCAGTGAGTCGGGAGGGAGTCCCTACGAGCAGTACTTC
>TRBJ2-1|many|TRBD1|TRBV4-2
CASSQDIPGQGALNEQFF
TGTGCCAGCAGCCAAGATATTCCGGGACAGGGGGCGCTTAATGAGCAGTTCTTC
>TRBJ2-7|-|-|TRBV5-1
CASSLLPPGPQQPSSYEQYF
TGCGCCAGCAGCTTGCTACCTCCGGGACCGCAACAGCCCAGCTCCTACGAGCAGTACTTC
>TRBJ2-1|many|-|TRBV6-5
CASSYVGATYNEQFF
TGTGCCAGCAGTTACGTAGGGGCCACCTACAATGAGCAGTTCTTC
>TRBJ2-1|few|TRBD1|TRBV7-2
CAGSLAQPTGSEQFF
TGTGCCGGCAGCTTAGCTCAGCCGACAGGGAGTGAGCAGTTCTTC
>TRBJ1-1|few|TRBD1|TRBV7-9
CASSLLGQRDAEAFF
TGTGCCAGCAGCTTATTGGGACAGAGGGACGCTGAAGCTTTCTTT
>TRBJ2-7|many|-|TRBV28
CASSFPPDRRGSYEQYF
TGTGCCAGCAGTTTCCCTCCTGACAGGCGGGGATCCTACGAGCAGTACTTC
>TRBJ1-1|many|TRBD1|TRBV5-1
CASSFGQGSDTEAFF
TGCGCCAGCAGCTTCGGACAGGGGTCGGACACTGAAGCTTTCTTT
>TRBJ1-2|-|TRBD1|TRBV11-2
CASSSLTGFGYGYTF
TGTGCCAGCAGCTCCTTGACAGGGTTTGGCTATGGCTACACCTTC
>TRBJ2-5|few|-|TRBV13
CASSLKGREQYF
TGTGCCAGCAGCCTTAAGGGTAGGGAGCAGTACTTC
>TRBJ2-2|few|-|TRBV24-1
CATSDSATGELFF
TGTGCCACCAGTGATTCCGCGACCGGGGAGCTGTTTTTT
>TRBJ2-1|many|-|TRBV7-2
CASSLGVSASQREQFF
TGTGCCAGCAGCTTAGGAGTGTCAGCATCTCAGAGGGAGCAGTTCTTC
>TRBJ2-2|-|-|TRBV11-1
CASSRDRITGELFF
TGTGCCAGCAGCAGAGACAGAATCACCGGGGAGCTGTTTTTT
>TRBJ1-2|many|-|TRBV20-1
CSARDKEKKITHGYTF
TGCAGTGCTAGAGATAAGGAAAAGAAGATTACCCACGGCTACACCTTC
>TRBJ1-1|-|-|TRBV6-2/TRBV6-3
CASRIHREKNTEAFF
TGTGCCAGCAGGATCCACAGGGAGAAAAACACTGAAGCTTTCTTT